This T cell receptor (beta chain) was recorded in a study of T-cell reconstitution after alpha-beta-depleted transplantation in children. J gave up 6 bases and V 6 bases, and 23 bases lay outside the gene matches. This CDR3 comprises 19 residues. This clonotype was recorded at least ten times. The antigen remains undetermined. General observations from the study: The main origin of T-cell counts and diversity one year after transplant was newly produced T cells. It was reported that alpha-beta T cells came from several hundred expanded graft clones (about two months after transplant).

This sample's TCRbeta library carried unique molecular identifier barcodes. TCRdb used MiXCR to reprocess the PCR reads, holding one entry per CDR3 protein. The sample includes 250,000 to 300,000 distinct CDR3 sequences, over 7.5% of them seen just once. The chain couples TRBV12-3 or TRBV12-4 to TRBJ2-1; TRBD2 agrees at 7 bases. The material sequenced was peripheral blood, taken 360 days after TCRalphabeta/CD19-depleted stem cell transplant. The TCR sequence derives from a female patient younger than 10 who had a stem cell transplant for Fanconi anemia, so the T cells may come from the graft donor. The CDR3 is CASRQGLDLEGMTVNEQFF. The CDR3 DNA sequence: TGTGCCAGCAGGCAAGGACTAGACCTAGAGGGGATGACAGTCAATGAGCAGTTCTTC.